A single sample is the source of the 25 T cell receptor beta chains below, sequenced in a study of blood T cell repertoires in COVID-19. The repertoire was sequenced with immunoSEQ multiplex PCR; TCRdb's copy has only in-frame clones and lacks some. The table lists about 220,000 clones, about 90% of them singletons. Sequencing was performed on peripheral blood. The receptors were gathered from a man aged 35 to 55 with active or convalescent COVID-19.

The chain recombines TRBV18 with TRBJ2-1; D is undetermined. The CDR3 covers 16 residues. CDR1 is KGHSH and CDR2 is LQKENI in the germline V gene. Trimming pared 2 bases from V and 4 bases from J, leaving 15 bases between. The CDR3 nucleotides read TGTGCCAGCTCACCAACCCTCTTAGTATCTTACAATGAGCAGTTCTTC. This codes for CASSPTLLVSYNEQFF.

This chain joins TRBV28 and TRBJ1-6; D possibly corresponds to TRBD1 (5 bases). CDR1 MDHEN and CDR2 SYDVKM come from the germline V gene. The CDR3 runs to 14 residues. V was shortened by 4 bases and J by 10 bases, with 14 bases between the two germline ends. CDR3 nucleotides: TGTGCCAGCAGTTGGGGGGGGTCTGGATCACCCCTCCACTTT. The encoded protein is CASSWGGSGSPLHF.

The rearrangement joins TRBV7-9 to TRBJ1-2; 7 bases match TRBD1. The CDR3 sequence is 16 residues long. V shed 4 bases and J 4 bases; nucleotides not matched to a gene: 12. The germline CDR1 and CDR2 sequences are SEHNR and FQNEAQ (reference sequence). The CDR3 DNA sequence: TGTGCCAGCAGCTACACTCCGGGACAGACTATCTATGGCTACACCTTC. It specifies CASSYTPGQTIYGYTF.

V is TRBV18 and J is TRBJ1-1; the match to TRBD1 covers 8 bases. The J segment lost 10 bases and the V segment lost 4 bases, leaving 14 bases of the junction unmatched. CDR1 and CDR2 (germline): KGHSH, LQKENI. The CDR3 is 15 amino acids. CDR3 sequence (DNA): TGTGCCAGCTCACTTACGGGACAGGACTTTCCTGGAGCTTTCTTT. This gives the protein CASSLTGQDFPGAFF.

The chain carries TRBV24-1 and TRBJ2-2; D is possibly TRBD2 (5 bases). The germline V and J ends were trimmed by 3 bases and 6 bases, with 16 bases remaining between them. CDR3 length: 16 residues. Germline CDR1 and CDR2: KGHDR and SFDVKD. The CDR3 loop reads CATSDNRGLGAGELFF. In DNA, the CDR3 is TGTGCCACCAGTGATAATAGAGGGTTGGGAGCCGGGGAGCTGTTTTTT.

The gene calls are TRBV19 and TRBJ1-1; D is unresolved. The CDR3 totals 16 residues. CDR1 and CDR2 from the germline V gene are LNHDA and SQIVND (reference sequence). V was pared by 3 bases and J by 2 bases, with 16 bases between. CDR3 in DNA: TGTGCCAGTAGTATCAAGAGCGTCAGTCGTAACACTGAAGCTTTCTTT. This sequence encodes CASSIKSVSRNTEAFF.

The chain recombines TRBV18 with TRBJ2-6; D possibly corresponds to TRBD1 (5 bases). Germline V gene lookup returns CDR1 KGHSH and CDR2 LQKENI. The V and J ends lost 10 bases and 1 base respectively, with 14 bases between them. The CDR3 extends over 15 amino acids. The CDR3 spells CATAEGASGANVLTF. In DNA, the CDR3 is TGTGCCACCGCGGAAGGGGCATCTGGGGCCAACGTCCTGACTTTC.

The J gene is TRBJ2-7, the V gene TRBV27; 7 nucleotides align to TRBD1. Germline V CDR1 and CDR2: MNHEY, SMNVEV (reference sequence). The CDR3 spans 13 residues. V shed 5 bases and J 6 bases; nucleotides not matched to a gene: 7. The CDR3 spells CASSANRGGEQYF. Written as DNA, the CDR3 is TGTGCCAGCAGTGCTAACAGGGGTGGCGAGCAGTACTTC.

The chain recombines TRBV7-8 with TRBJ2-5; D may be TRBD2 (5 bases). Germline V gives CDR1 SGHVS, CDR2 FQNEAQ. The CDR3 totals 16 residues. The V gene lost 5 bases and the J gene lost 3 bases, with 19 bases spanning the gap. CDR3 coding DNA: TGTGCCAGCAGCCCTCCGTGGCGACGGGGTGAAGAGACCCAGTACTTC. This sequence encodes CASSPPWRRGEETQYF.

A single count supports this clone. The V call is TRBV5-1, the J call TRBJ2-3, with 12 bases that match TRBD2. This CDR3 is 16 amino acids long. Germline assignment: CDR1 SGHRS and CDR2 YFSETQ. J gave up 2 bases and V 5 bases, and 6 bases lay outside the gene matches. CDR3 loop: CASRRLAGAPTDTQYF. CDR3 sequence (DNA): TGCGCCAGCAGGCGACTAGCGGGGGCCCCCACAGATACGCAGTATTTT.

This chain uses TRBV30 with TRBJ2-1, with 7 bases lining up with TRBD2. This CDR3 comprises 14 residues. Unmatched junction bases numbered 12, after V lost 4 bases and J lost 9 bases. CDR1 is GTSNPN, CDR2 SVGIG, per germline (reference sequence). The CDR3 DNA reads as TGTGCCTGGAAACTAGCGAACACTAAGTCTGAGCAGTTCTTC. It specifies CAWKLANTKSEQFF.

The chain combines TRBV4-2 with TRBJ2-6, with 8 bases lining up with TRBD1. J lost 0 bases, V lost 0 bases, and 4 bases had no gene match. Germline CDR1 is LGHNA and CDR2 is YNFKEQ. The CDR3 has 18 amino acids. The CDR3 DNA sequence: TGTGCCAGCAGCCAAGATCAGGGGGCAGCCTCTGGGGCCAACGTCCTGACTTTC. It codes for CASSQDQGAASGANVLTF.

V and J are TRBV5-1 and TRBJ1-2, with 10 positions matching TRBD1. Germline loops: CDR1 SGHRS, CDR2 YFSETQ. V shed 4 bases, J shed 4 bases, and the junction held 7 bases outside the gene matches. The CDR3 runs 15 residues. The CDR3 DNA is TGCGCCAGCAGCCAGACGCGGGACAGGGGCTATGGCTACACCTTC. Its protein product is CASSQTRDRGYGYTF.

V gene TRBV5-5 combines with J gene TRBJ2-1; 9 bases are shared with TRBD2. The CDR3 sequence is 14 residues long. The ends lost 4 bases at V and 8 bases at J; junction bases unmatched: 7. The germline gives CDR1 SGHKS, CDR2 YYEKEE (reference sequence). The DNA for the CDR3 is TGTGCCAGCAGCCCGGGACTAGCAACCCATGAGCAGTTCTTC. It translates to CASSPGLATHEQFF.

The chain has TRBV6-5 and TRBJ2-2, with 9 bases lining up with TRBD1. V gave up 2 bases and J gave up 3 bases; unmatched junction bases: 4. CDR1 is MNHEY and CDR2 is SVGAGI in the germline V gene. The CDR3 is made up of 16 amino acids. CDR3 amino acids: CASSYLGQGHTGELFF. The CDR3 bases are TGTGCCAGCAGTTACCTGGGACAGGGCCACACCGGGGAGCTGTTTTTT.

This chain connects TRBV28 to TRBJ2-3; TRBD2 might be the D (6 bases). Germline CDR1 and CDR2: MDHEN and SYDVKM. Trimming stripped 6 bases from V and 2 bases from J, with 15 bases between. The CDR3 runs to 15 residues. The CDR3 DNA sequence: TGTGCCAGCAGCCCCGGGGGAGCCGACACAGATACGCAGTATTTT. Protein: CASSPGGADTDTQYF.

CDR3 bases: TGTGCCAGCAGCTTAGATCGGGGGGCCTGGGCAGCCTCCTATAATTCACCCCTCCACTTT. This codes for CASSLDRGAWAASYNSPLHF. V is TRBV11-2 and J is TRBJ1-6, with D tentatively TRBD1 (6 bases). This CDR3 has 20 residues. With 0 bases removed from V and 0 bases from J, the gap between germline ends came to 18 bases. CDR1 and CDR2 from the germline V gene are SGHAT and FQNNGV.

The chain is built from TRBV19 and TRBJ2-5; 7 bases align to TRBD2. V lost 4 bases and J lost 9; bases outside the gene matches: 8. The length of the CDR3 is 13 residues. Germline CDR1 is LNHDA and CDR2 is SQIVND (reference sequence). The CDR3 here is CASSNQYRGAQYF. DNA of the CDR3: TGTGCCAGTAGTAACCAGTATCGGGGGGCCCAGTACTTC.

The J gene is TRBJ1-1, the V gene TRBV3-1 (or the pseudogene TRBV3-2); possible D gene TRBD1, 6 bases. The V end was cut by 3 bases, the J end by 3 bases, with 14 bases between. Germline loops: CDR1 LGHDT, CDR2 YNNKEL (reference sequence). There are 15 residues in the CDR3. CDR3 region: CASSHSEWGHTEAFF. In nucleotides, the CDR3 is TGTGCCAGCAGCCACAGCGAATGGGGGCACACTGAAGCTTTCTTT.

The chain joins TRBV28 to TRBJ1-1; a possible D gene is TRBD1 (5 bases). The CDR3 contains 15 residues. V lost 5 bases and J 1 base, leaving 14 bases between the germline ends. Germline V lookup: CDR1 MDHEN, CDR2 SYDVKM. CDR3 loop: CASSPPGHQNTEAFF. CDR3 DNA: TGTGCCAGCAGTCCCCCCGGACATCAGAACACTGAAGCTTTCTTT.

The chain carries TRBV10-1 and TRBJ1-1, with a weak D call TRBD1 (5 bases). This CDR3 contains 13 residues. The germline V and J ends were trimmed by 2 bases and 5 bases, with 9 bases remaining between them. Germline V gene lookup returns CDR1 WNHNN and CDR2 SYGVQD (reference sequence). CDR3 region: CASSEGGGTEAFF. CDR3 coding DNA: TGCGCCAGCAGTGAGGGGGGAGGGACTGAAGCTTTCTTT.

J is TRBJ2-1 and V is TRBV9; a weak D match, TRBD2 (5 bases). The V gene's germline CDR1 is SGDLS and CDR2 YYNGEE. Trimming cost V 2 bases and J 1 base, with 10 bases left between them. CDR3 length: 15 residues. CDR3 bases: TGTGCCAGCAGCGTGGATAGCGATTCCTACAATGAGCAGTTCTTC. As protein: CASSVDSDSYNEQFF.

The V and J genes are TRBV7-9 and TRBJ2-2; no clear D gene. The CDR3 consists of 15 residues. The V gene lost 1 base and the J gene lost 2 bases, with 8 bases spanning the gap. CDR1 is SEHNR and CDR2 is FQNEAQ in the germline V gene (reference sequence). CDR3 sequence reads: CASSLVESNTGELFF. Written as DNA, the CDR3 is TGTGCCAGCAGCTTAGTAGAGTCTAACACCGGGGAGCTGTTTTTT. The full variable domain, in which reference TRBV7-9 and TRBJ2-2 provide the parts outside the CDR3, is DTGVSQNPRHKITKRGQNVTFRCDPISEHNRLYWYRQTLGQGPEFLTYFQNEAQLEKSRLLSDRFSAERPKGSFSTLEIQRTEQGDSAMYLCASSLVESNTGELFFGEGSRLTVL.

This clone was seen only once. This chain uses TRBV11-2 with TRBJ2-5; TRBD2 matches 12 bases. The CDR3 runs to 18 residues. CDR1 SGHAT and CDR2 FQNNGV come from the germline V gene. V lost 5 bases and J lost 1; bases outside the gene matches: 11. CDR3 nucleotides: TGTGCCAGCAGCAGACGGACTAGCGGGAAAAATCTCCAAGAGACCCAGTACTTC. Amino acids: CASSRRTSGKNLQETQYF. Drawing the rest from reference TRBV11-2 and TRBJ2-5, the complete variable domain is EAGVAQSPRYKIIEKRQSVAFWCNPISGHATLYWYQQILGQGPKLLIQFQNNGVVDDSQLPKDRFSAERLKGVDSTLKIQPAKLEDSAVYLCASSRRTSGKNLQETQYFGPGTRLLVL.

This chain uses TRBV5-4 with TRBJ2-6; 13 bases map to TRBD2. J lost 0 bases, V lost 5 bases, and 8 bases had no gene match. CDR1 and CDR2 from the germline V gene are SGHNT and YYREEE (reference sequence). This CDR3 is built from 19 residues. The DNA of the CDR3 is TGTGCCAGCAGATCCCCCGGGACTAGCGGGACCTCTGGGGCCAACGTCCTGACTTTC. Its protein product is CASRSPGTSGTSGANVLTF. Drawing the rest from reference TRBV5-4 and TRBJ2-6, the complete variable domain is ETGVTQSPTHLIKTRGQQVTLRCSSQSGHNTVSWYQQALGQGPQFIFQYYREEENGRGNFPPRFSGLQFPNYSSELNVNALELDDSALYLCASRSPGTSGTSGANVLTFGAGSRLTVL.